Detailed here is one T cell receptor beta chain. The sample originates from a study of T cell changes during pregnancy in multiple sclerosis. Assay used: immunoSEQ multiplex PCR; TCRdb lists only in-frame clones, some missing. This table holds 45,000 to 55,000 clones, approximately 94% found once. CDR3 size: 14 residues. Germline V CDR1 and CDR2: MDHEN, SYDVKM. V lost 10 bases to trimming and J lost 4 bases, with 17 bases between them. The specimen was CD8+ T cells from peripheral blood mononuclear cells, collected before pregnancy. The sequence came from a female donor with multiple sclerosis, enrolled in a pregnancy study. V gene TRBV28 combines with J gene TRBJ2-1; the D gene is possibly TRBD2 (6 bases). The CDR3 bases are TGTGCCATCAGACCGGGACTCATGTACAATGAGCAGTTCTTC. Translation gives CAIRPGLMYNEQFF.